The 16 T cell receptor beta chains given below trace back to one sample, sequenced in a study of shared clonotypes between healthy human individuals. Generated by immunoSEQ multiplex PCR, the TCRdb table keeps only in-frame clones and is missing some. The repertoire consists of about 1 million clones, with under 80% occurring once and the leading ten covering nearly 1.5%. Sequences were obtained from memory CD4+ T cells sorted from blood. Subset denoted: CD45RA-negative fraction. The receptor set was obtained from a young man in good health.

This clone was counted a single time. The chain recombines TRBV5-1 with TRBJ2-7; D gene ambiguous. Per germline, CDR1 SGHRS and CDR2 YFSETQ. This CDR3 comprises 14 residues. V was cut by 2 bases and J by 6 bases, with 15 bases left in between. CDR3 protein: CASSLYGPPGEQYF. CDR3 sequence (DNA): TGCGCCAGCAGCTTATACGGTCCACCCGGCGAGCAGTACTTC.

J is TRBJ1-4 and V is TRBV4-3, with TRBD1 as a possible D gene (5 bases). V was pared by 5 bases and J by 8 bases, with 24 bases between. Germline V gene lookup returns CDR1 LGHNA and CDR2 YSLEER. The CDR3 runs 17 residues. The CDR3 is CASSTYDAGQGNEKLFF. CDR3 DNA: TGCGCCAGCAGCACATACGATGCTGGGCAGGGTAACGAAAAACTGTTTTTT.

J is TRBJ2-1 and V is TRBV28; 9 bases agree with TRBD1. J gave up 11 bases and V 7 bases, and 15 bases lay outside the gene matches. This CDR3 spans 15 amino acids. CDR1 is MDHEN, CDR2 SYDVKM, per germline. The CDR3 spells CASIPSGTGLTKQFF. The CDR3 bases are TGTGCCAGCATTCCCTCCGGGACAGGGTTAACCAAGCAGTTCTTC.

CDR3 protein: CASSPSTAEGTQYF. The CDR3 region has the DNA TGTGCCAGCTCACCCTCGACCGCCGAGGGGACCCAGTACTTC. J is TRBJ2-5 and V is TRBV18, with D possibly matching TRBD2 (5 bases). The V gene lost 3 bases and the J gene lost 7 bases, with 15 bases spanning the gap. Germline lookup yields CDR1 KGHSH and CDR2 LQKENI. There are 14 residues in the CDR3.

CDR3 residues: CASKRTGGTDTQYF. The CDR3 DNA reads TGTGCCAGCAAAAGGACAGGGGGCACAGATACGCAGTATTTT. The rearrangement uses TRBV2 and TRBJ2-3, with TRBD1 matching over 9 bases. Germline assignment: CDR1 SNHLY and CDR2 FYNNEI. The CDR3 consists of 14 residues. Trimming at V came to 7 bases and at J to 1 base, leaving 3 bases not matched to a gene.

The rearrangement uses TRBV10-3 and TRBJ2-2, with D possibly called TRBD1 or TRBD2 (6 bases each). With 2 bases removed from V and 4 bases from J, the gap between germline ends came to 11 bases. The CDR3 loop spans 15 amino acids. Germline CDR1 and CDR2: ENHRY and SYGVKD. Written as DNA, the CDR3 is TGTGCCATCAGTGAGAGGGGGGCCCCCACCGGGGAGCTGTTTTTT. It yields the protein CAISERGAPTGELFF.

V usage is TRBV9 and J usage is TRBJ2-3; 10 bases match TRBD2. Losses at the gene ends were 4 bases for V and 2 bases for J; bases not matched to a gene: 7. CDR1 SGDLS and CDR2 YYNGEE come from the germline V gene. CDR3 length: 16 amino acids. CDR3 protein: CASSTLSGGSTDTQYF. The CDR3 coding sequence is TGTGCCAGCAGCACCCTTAGCGGGGGGTCCACAGATACGCAGTATTTT.

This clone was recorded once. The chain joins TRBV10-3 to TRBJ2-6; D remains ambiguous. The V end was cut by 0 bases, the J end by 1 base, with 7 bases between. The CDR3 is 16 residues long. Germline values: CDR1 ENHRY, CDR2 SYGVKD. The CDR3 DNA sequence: TGTGCCATCAGTGAGTCAACCCATTCTGGGGCCAACGTCCTGACTTTC. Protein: CAISESTHSGANVLTF.

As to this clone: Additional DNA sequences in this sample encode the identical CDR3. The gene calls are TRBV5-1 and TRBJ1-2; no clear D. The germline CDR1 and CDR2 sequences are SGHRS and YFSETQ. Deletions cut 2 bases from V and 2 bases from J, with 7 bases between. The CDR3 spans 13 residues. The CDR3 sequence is CASSLLGNYGYTF. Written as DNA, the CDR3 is TGCGCCAGCAGCTTATTGGGGAACTATGGCTACACCTTC.

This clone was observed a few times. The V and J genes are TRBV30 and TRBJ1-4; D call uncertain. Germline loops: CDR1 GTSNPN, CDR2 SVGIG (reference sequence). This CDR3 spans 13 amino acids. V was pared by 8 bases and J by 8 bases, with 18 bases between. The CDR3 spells CATRAGDGEKLFF. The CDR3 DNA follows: TGTGCCACGAGGGCCGGGGATGGAGAAAAACTGTTTTTT.

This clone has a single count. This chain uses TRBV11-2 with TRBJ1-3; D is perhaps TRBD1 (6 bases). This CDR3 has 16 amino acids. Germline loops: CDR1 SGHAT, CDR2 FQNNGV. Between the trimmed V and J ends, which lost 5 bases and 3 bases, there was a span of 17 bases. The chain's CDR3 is CASSPQTGSFGNTIYF. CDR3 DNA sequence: TGTGCCAGCAGCCCCCAGACAGGTAGCTTTGGAAACACCATATATTTT.

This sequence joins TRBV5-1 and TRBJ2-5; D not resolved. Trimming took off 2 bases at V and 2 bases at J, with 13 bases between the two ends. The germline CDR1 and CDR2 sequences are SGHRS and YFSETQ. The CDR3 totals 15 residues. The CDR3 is CASSFPRANQETQYF. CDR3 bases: TGCGCCAGCAGCTTCCCACGGGCTAATCAAGAGACCCAGTACTTC.

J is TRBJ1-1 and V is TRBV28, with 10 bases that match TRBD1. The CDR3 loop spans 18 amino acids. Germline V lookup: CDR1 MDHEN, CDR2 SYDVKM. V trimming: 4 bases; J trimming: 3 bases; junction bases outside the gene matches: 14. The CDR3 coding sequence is TGTGCCAGCAGTTCACCCGGCGGGGACAGGGGAGGGTACACTGAAGCTTTCTTT. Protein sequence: CASSSPGGDRGGYTEAFF.

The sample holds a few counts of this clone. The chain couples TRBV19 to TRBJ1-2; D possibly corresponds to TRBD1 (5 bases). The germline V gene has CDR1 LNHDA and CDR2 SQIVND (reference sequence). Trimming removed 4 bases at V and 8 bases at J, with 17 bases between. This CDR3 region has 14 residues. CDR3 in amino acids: CASSRDGFTGGYTF. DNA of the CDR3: TGTGCCAGTAGTAGGGACGGATTTACCGGCGGCTACACCTTC.

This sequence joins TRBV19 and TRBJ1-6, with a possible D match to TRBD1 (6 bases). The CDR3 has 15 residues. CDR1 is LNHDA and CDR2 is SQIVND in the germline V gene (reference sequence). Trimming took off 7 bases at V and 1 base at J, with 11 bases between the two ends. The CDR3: CASTPGQSYNSPLHF. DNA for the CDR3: TGTGCCAGTACCCCGGGACAATCCTATAATTCACCCCTCCACTTT.

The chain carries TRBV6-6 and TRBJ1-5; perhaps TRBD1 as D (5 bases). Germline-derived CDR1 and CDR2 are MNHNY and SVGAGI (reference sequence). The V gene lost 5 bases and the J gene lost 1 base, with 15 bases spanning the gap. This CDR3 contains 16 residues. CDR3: CASSLQGRGSNQPQHF. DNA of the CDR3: TGTGCCAGCAGTCTGCAGGGACGGGGGAGCAATCAGCCCCAGCATTTT.